This entry lists 24 T cell receptor beta chains sequenced from one sample in a study of T cell changes during pregnancy in multiple sclerosis. Assay: immunoSEQ multiplex PCR; the TCRdb copy retains only in-frame clones and omits some. The table lists more than 55,000 clones, 90% of them singletons, with 2.2% in the top ten. Source: peripheral blood, taken in the first trimester of pregnancy. The receptors stem from a female donor in good health, enrolled as a control in a pregnancy study.

The J gene is TRBJ2-5, the V gene TRBV7-9; 11 bases map to TRBD1. CDR1 is SEHNR, CDR2 FQNEAQ, per germline (reference sequence). This CDR3 has 13 residues. The V gene end was trimmed by 11 bases and the J gene end by 4 bases; junction bases not matched to a gene: 6. The DNA of the CDR3 is TGTGCCGGGGGACAGGGGGGAGGAGAGACCCAGTACTTC. This codes for CAGGQGGGETQYF.

The chain uses TRBV7-2 and TRBJ2-1; TRBD1 matches 8 bases. Per germline, CDR1 SGHTA and CDR2 FQGNSA. The V gene end was trimmed by 5 bases and the J gene end by 2 bases; junction bases not matched to a gene: 5. The CDR3 loop spans 15 amino acids. The chain's CDR3 is CASSLTGATYNEQFF. DNA for the CDR3: TGTGCCAGCAGCCTGACAGGGGCGACCTACAATGAGCAGTTCTTC.

This chain joins TRBV5-4 and TRBJ1-5, with D hard to call. This CDR3 has 13 amino acids. CDR1 and CDR2 (germline): SGHNT, YYREEE (reference sequence). The V gene lost 4 bases and the J gene lost 9 bases, with 14 bases spanning the gap. CDR3 DNA: TGTGCCAGCAGCCTGTCCACTGATGCGCCCCAGCATTTT. Its translation is CASSLSTDAPQHF.

The CDR3 protein is CASSSPGLHEQYF. CDR3 sequence (DNA): TGCGCCAGCAGCTCGCCGGGACTCCACGAGCAGTACTTC. The V gene is TRBV5-1, the J gene TRBJ2-7; tentatively, D is TRBD2 (6 bases). There are 13 residues in the CDR3. V was shortened by 3 bases and J by 5 bases, with 12 bases between the two germline ends. Per germline, CDR1 SGHRS and CDR2 YFSETQ. Full variable domain (outside the CDR3, taken from reference TRBV5-1 and TRBJ2-7): KAGVTQTPRYLIKTRGQQVTLSCSPISGHRSVSWYQQTPGQGLQFLFEYFSETQRNKGNFPGRFSGRQFSNSRSEMNVSTLELGDSALYLCASSSPGLHEQYFGPGTRLTVT.

The rearrangement links TRBV7-2 to TRBJ2-5; perhaps TRBD1 as D (5 bases). Trimming shortened V by 3 bases and J by 5 bases, and 13 bases separated the two germline ends. Germline-derived CDR1 and CDR2 are SGHTA and FQGNSA. There are 14 residues in the CDR3. CDR3 sequence (DNA): TGTGCCAGCAGCTTGAGACCAGGGCGGGAGACCCAGTACTTC. Protein sequence: CASSLRPGRETQYF. Looking up the rest from reference TRBV7-2 and TRBJ2-5 gives the full variable domain: GAGVSQSPSNKVTEKGKDVELRCDPISGHTALYWYRQSLGQGLEFLIYFQGNSAPDKSGLPSDRFSAERTGGSVSTLTIQRTQQEDSAVYLCASSLRPGRETQYFGPGTRLLVL.

This rearrangement joins TRBV28 to TRBJ1-2; D remains ambiguous. The germline gives CDR1 MDHEN, CDR2 SYDVKM. The CDR3 covers 15 residues. Trimming shortened V by 6 bases and J by 4 bases, and 18 bases separated the two germline ends. CDR3 loop: CASSSPARVSYGYTF. In nucleotides, the CDR3 is TGTGCCAGCAGCTCCCCCGCGAGGGTGAGCTATGGCTACACCTTC.

This clone has a handful of counts. The chain uses TRBV2 and TRBJ2-1; D might be TRBD1 (7 bases). The ends were cut back, 10 bases at V and 6 bases at J, with 22 bases in the middle. From germline, CDR1 is SNHLY and CDR2 FYNNEI. This CDR3 comprises 15 residues. CDR3 DNA: TGTGCCAAGGGGGCCCTTGGAGGGCCCAGCAATGAGCAGTTCTTC. Its protein product is CAKGALGGPSNEQFF.

The V gene is TRBV19, the J gene TRBJ2-3; 7 bases map to TRBD2. CDR1 LNHDA and CDR2 SQIVND come from the germline V gene (reference sequence). The CDR3 consists of 17 residues. Unmatched junction bases numbered 17, after V lost 9 bases and J lost 2 bases. The CDR3: CASRPAGLSGVTDTQYF. The CDR3 nucleotides read TGTGCCAGCCGCCCAGCGGGACTTTCCGGCGTCACAGATACGCAGTATTTT.

The CDR3 loop reads CASSLRTGAVNQPQHF. The CDR3 nucleotides are TGTGCCAGTAGTCTCAGGACAGGGGCAGTCAATCAGCCCCAGCATTTT. The chain is built from TRBV19 and TRBJ1-5; 9 bases map to TRBD1. The germline V gene encodes CDR1 LNHDA and CDR2 SQIVND (reference sequence). V shed 5 bases, J shed 3 bases, and the junction held 8 bases outside the gene matches. The CDR3 spans 16 residues.

The chain employs TRBV5-1 and TRBJ2-1; TRBD2 might be the D (6 bases). The CDR3 length is 14 residues. CDR1 and CDR2 (germline): SGHRS, YFSETQ. The V and J ends lost 0 bases and 5 bases respectively, with 9 bases between them. The CDR3 region has the DNA TGCGCCAGCAGCTTGGGGAGGGTGGACAATGAGCAGTTCTTC. Its protein is CASSLGRVDNEQFF. Looking up the rest from reference TRBV5-1 and TRBJ2-1 gives the full variable domain: KAGVTQTPRYLIKTRGQQVTLSCSPISGHRSVSWYQQTPGQGLQFLFEYFSETQRNKGNFPGRFSGRQFSNSRSEMNVSTLELGDSALYLCASSLGRVDNEQFFGPGTRLTVL.

V and J are TRBV19 and TRBJ2-4; a possible D gene is TRBD2 (5 bases). There are 13 residues in the CDR3. CDR1 LNHDA and CDR2 SQIVND come from the germline V gene (reference sequence). The V gene lost 5 bases and the J gene lost 8 bases, with 13 bases spanning the gap. The CDR3, as DNA: TGTGCCAGTAGTCAGTCGATCGGGGACATTCAGTACTTC. Encoded protein: CASSQSIGDIQYF.

The genes are TRBV5-4 and TRBJ1-2; a possible D gene is TRBD1 (6 bases). Germline CDR1 and CDR2: SGHNT and YYREEE (reference sequence). Trimming stripped 0 bases from V and 9 bases from J, with 15 bases between. The CDR3 spans 14 residues. The CDR3 spells CASSLGGRGIRYTF. The CDR3 nucleotides are TGTGCCAGCAGCTTGGGAGGCAGGGGTATCCGCTACACCTTC.

This chain's CDR3 is CSAITSYEQYF. The DNA of the CDR3 is TGCAGTGCCATAACCAGCTACGAGCAGTACTTC. The J gene is TRBJ2-7, the V gene TRBV20-1; D is ambiguous. Germline V gene sequence: CDR1 DFQATT, CDR2 SNEGSKA (reference sequence). CDR3 size: 11 residues. The V end lost 6 bases, the J end lost 3 bases, and 9 bases lay between the germline ends.

This clone was detected only a few times. The J gene is TRBJ1-2, the V gene TRBV30, with D possibly being TRBD1 (5 bases). Germline V lookup: CDR1 GTSNPN, CDR2 SVGIG (reference sequence). V dropped 4 bases and J dropped 8 bases, with 11 bases sitting between them. CDR3 size: 11 residues. DNA for the CDR3: TGTGCCTGGAATACAGGTCTCGGCTACACCTTC. Its protein product is CAWNTGLGYTF.

This chain links TRBV30 with TRBJ2-3, with TRBD1 as a possible D gene (5 bases). Germline V lookup: CDR1 GTSNPN, CDR2 SVGIG (reference sequence). The CDR3 length is 14 residues. The V gene lost 0 bases and the J gene lost 1 base, with 8 bases spanning the gap. The CDR3 reads CAWSVGRGTDTQYF. The CDR3 DNA follows: TGTGCCTGGAGTGTGGGCAGGGGCACAGATACGCAGTATTTT.

The V gene is TRBV10-3, the J gene TRBJ1-2; weak D call: TRBD1 (6 bases). V lost 10 bases, J lost 5 bases, and 26 bases lay in between. Germline V lookup: CDR1 ENHRY, CDR2 SYGVKD. This CDR3 is built from 16 residues. The chain's CDR3 is CATRQETSRRLYGYTF. The CDR3 bases are TGTGCCACCCGACAGGAAACCTCGAGGAGACTTTATGGCTACACCTTC.

This clone was recorded only once. The chain uses TRBV7-8 and TRBJ2-7; weak D call: TRBD2 (5 bases). Trimming took off 1 base at V and 5 bases at J, with 21 bases between the two ends. CDR1 is SGHVS, CDR2 FQNEAQ, per germline. The CDR3 consists of 17 residues. CDR3 protein: CASSLGSAAHVSHEQYF. CDR3 coding DNA: TGTGCCAGCAGCTTAGGTTCAGCGGCCCACGTCTCTCACGAGCAGTACTTC.

The rearrangement uses TRBV5-1 and TRBJ2-2; 7 bases align to TRBD2. This CDR3 contains 17 residues. The ends lost 3 bases at V and 7 bases at J; junction bases unmatched: 15. The germline CDR1 and CDR2 sequences are SGHRS and YFSETQ. DNA of the CDR3: TGCGCCAGCAGCTCCCCTTTAGGAGGGAGGGCCCACGGGGAGCTGTTTTTT. Translating gives CASSSPLGGRAHGELFF. Full variable domain (remainder filled in from reference TRBV5-1 and TRBJ2-2): KAGVTQTPRYLIKTRGQQVTLSCSPISGHRSVSWYQQTPGQGLQFLFEYFSETQRNKGNFPGRFSGRQFSNSRSEMNVSTLELGDSALYLCASSSPLGGRAHGELFFGEGSRLTVL.

CDR3 sequence (DNA): TGTGCCAGCTCACCAACAGGTGGGGAGCAGTACTTC. It translates to CASSPTGGEQYF. The gene calls are TRBV18 and TRBJ2-7, with D tentatively TRBD1 (5 bases). This CDR3 comprises 12 residues. CDR1 is KGHSH, CDR2 LQKENI, per germline. The germline V and J ends were trimmed by 2 bases and 7 bases, with 9 bases remaining between them.

The V call is TRBV9, the J call TRBJ2-1; TRBD2 agrees at 8 bases. The CDR3 runs to 17 residues. Trimming cost V 3 bases and J 2 bases; bases outside gene matches: 10. The germline CDR1 and CDR2 sequences are SGDLS and YYNGEE. CDR3 bases: TGTGCCAGCAGCGGAGAAGGTAGCGGGAAACCCTACAATGAGCAGTTCTTC. Its translation is CASSGEGSGKPYNEQFF.

This clone has just one count. The chain employs TRBV9 and TRBJ2-3; 8 bases match TRBD2. The CDR3 runs 19 residues. CDR1 and CDR2 from the germline V gene are SGDLS and YYNGEE. V was pared by 0 bases and J by 2 bases, with 14 bases of the junction left unmatched. CDR3 residues: CASSVATGFSGGFTDTQYF. The CDR3 coding sequence is TGTGCCAGCAGCGTAGCTACCGGATTCAGCGGGGGCTTCACAGATACGCAGTATTTT.

The chain combines TRBV9 with TRBJ2-1, with TRBD2 matching over 10 bases. The junction had 6 bases not matched to a gene; V was cut back by 0 bases and J by 3 bases. Per germline, CDR1 SGDLS and CDR2 YYNGEE. The CDR3 runs to 17 residues. This CDR3 is CASSVGSIAGGYNEQFF. DNA for the CDR3: TGTGCCAGCAGCGTAGGTTCCATAGCGGGGGGCTACAATGAGCAGTTCTTC.

The chain uses TRBV7-3 and TRBJ2-1; 8 bases fit TRBD2. CDR1 and CDR2 (germline): SGHTA, FQGTGA. J was trimmed by 4 bases and V by 4 bases; bases with no gene match: 6. The CDR3 contains 15 residues. Written as DNA, the CDR3 is TGTGCCAGCAGCTCGCGGGGGGCGGGGTACAATGAGCAGTTCTTC. It encodes CASSSRGAGYNEQFF.

V usage is TRBV7-9 and J usage is TRBJ1-4; D is possibly TRBD1 (6 bases). Germline V gene sequence: CDR1 SEHNR, CDR2 FQNEAQ (reference sequence). V lost 1 base, J lost 7 bases, and 19 bases lay in between. The CDR3 contains 17 residues. The CDR3 spells CASSLVLWGRLGEKLFF. For the CDR3, the DNA is TGTGCCAGCAGCTTAGTCTTGTGGGGGCGCCTGGGTGAAAAACTGTTTTTT.